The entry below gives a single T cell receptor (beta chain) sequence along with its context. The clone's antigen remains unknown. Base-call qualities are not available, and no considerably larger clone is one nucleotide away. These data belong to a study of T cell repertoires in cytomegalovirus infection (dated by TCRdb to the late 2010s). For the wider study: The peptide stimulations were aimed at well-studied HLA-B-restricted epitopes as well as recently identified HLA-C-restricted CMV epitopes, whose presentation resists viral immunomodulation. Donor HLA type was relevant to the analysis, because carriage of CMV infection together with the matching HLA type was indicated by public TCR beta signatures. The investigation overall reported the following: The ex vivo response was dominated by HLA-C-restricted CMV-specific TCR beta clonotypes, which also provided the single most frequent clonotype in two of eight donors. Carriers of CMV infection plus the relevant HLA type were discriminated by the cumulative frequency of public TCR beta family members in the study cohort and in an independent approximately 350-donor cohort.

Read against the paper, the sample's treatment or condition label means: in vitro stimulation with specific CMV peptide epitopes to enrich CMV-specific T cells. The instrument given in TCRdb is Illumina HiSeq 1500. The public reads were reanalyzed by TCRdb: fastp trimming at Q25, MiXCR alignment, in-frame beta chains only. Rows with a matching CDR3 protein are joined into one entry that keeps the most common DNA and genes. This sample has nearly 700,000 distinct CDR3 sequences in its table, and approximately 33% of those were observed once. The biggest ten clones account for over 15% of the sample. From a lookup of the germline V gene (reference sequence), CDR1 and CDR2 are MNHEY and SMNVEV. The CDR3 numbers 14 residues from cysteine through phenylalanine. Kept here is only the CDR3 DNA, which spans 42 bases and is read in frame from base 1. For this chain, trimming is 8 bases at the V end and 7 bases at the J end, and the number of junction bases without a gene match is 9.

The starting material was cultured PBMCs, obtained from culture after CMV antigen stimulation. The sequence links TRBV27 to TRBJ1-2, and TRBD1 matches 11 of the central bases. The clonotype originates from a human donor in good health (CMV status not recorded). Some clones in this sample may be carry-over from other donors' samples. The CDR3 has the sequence CASRDSGTGGGYTF. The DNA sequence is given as TGTGCCAGCCGGGATTCCGGGACAGGGGGTGGCTACACCTTC.